This T cell receptor beta chain emerged from a study of T cells in Graves' hyperthyroidism and ophthalmopathy. The study, taken as a whole, reports: Clonotypes that were expanded in thyroid above 0.001 mostly appeared in blood too.

This CDR3 spans 16 amino acids. Germline values: CDR1 SGHAT, CDR2 FQNNGV. V shed 6 bases and J 0 bases; nucleotides not matched to a gene: 8. On this clonotype: The target antigen is unknown. A much bigger clone sits one base away, suggesting this may be a read error.

Every diagnosis used clinical symptoms, serum thyroxine and TRAb, thyroid ultrasound and orbital computed tomography. RNA transcripts gave rise to amplified TCR beta CDR3 regions. The study used the HTBI primer set for a first-round RT-PCR of the TCR CDR3. One entry per CDR3 protein results from TCRdb running MiXCR on the multiplex PCR reads. The top ten hold approximately 49% of the sample, which has 490,000 or so distinct CDR3 sequences, 22% seen once. This TCR derives from a woman between 65 and 79 years old with Graves' ophthalmopathy. The sample comprised blood. The J gene is TRBJ2-5, the V gene TRBV11-2, with 9 bases lining up with TRBD2. CDR3 nucleotide sequence: TGTGCCAGCAGGCCAGGAGCGGGAGGCTACCAAGAGACCCAGTACTTC. Translated: CASRPGAGGYQETQYF.